A selection of T cell receptor beta chains follows, all from one sample in a study of T cell repertoires in cytomegalovirus infection. TCRdb reprocessed the reads via MiXCR and lists one record per CDR3 protein. Here the sample spans about 830,000 distinct CDR3 sequences, approximately 30% being singletons. Their cognate antigens are unknown. The material sequenced was cultured CD8+ T cells from PBMCs, taken from culture after CMV antigen stimulation. These receptors were taken from a human donor in good health (CMV status not recorded). Some clones in this sample may be carry-over from other donors' samples. The conserved cysteine and the conserved F or W are not part of the CDR3 here. The order of the fields is J gene, V gene, CDR3 protein.

TRBJ1-2,TRBV7-2,ASSLGGDIYGYT
TRBJ1-5,TRBV27,ASKEGAGFNQPQH
TRBJ2-5,TRBV11-3,ASSYLYRGPAETQY
TRBJ2-1,TRBV7-9,ASSLAGTTSEQF
TRBJ1-2,TRBV20-1,SARQGLSNYGYT
TRBJ1-1,TRBV12-3/TRBV12-4,ASIDRYLNTEAF
TRBJ2-5,TRBV6-1,ASRTGKGETQY
TRBJ2-1,TRBV2,ASFRRGGTNEQF
TRBJ2-3,TRBV23-1,ASSPRQRGAEGTGSAQY
TRBJ1-5,TRBV6-1,ASSPLGTGGFGNQPQH
TRBJ1-5,TRBV6-1,ASSDWGQGRSNQPQH
TRBJ1-6,TRBV28,ASSSHRGPSPLH
TRBJ1-1,TRBV4-1,ASSLQEMNTEAF
TRBJ1-1,TRBV5-6,ASSLDYNTEAF
TRBJ2-1,TRBV5-1,ASFSGGPLYNEQF
TRBJ2-1,TRBV7-6,ASLGQGGLSSYNEQF
TRBJ2-1,TRBV7-3,ASSLLLAGGPYNEQF
TRBJ2-3,TRBV6-5,ASSSLSFNGDLSTDTQY
TRBJ2-7,TRBV10-3,AISDTEGYEQY
TRBJ2-7,TRBV4-1,ASSQVTGSPYEQY
TRBJ2-3,TRBV5-6,ASSPGRIAGYTDTQY
TRBJ2-1,TRBV7-2,ASSLLAGGQAGF
TRBJ2-7,TRBV6-5,ASSYVSGGPTA
TRBJ2-5,TRBV6-5,ASTPGGPLETQY
TRBJ2-5,TRBV7-2,ASRPLAGGSPTQY
TRBJ1-1,TRBV12-3/TRBV12-4,ASSLIPRAEGETEAF
TRBJ2-1,TRBV2,ASRGKEQF
TRBJ2-2,TRBV7-9,ASSLRSTGELF
TRBJ1-5,TRBV6-5,ASSSRSGQGLNQPQH
TRBJ1-1,TRBV19,ASTYGGTGYTEAF
TRBJ1-5,TRBV23-1,ASSQKQESEPQH
TRBJ2-7,TRBV7-2,ASSLPGLAGRLLEQY
TRBJ1-2,TRBV6-6,ASSHYRTGNDYGYT
TRBJ1-4,TRBV10-3,AISESTTRSPNEKLF
TRBJ2-1,TRBV12-3/TRBV12-4,ASSWGLHNEQF
TRBJ2-2,TRBV7-6,ASTRGRNTGELF
TRBJ2-7,TRBV7-8,ASSLGGVRDEQY
TRBJ1-1,TRBV6-1,ASSEASGTEAF
TRBJ2-1,TRBV2,ASGVAGGEQF
TRBJ2-3,TRBV29-1,SVDYQDSRLRTDTQY
TRBJ2-1,TRBV7-2,ASSRGSGGSSYNEQF
TRBJ1-1,TRBV10-3,AISRIGEEGTEAF
TRBJ1-1,TRBV5-6,ASSLFTANTEAF
TRBJ1-4,TRBV19,ASTFTGSENEKLF
TRBJ2-2,TRBV7-6,ASRFPGDTGELF
TRBJ2-1,TRBV3-1,ASSQEVGLAKNEQF
TRBJ2-2,TRBV4-3,ASSQGGGTGELF
TRBJ1-2,TRBV6-6,ASSSRSYGYT
TRBJ2-5,TRBV10-3,AISDPRLAGETQY
TRBJ1-5,TRBV7-9,ASRDENQPQH
TRBJ2-5,TRBV7-6,ASSRQTSKETQY
TRBJ1-5,TRBV6-1,ASSYPPGRDNQPQH
TRBJ1-4,TRBV29-1,SVWTGRGKLF
TRBJ2-3,TRBV7-2,ASSLKPPTSGGGRLADTQY
TRBJ1-1,TRBV7-6,ASSSLTGTEAF
TRBJ2-1,TRBV4-3,ASSQGGRDRDEQF
TRBJ2-7,TRBV7-9,ASSLGGTSGGNEQY